This T cell receptor beta chain was documented in a study of T cells in Graves' hyperthyroidism and ophthalmopathy. Amplification of TCR beta CDR3 regions used RNA as the template. HTBI primers were employed in a first-round RT-PCR of the TCR CDR3. TCRdb processed the multiplex PCR reads anew with MiXCR; each CDR3 protein has one entry. The table lists some 570,000 distinct CDR3 sequences, roughly 18% of them singletons, with around 17% in the top ten. This clonotype was counted many times. This CDR3 has 13 amino acids. Trimming cost V 7 bases and J 9 bases; bases outside gene matches: 8. Per germline, CDR1 MNHEY and CDR2 SMNVEV (reference sequence). Each person with ophthalmopathy scored at least 3 on the Clinical Activity Score, reached NOSPECS grade 4 or higher, and had been ill under 3 months. Diagnosing involved the use of clinical symptoms, serum thyroxine and TRAb, thyroid ultrasound and orbital computed tomography. The source of the PBMCs was 10 ml of fresh peripheral blood.

The chain links TRBV27 to TRBJ1-1; 10 nucleotides align to TRBD1. Sequenced: blood. The receptor was isolated from a woman aged 18 to 35 with Graves' ophthalmopathy. The CDR3 protein is CASTIPGQGKAFF. The CDR3 nucleotides read TGTGCCAGCACAATTCCGGGACAGGGGAAAGCTTTCTTT.